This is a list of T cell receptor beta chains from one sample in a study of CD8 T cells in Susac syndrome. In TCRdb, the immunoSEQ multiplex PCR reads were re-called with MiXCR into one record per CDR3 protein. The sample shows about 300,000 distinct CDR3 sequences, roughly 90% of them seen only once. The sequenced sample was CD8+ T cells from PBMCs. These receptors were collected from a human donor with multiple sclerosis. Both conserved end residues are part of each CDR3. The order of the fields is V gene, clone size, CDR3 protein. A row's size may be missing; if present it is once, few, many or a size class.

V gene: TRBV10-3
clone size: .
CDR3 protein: CAIRDSPYEQYF

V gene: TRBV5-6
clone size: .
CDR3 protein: CASSLGGGPAIF

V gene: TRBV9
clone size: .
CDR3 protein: CASSGGTGQPQHF

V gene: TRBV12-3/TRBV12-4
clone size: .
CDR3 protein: CASRGTGRNEQFF

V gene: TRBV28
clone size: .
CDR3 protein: CASSLGTGVVETQYF

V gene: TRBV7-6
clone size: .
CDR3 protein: CASSYLAGETYNEQFF

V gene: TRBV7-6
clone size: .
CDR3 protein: CASSHLSGDYEQYF

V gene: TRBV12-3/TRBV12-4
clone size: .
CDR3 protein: CASTRPGLQAFF

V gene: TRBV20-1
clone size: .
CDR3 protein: CSATDLDSAVYEQYF

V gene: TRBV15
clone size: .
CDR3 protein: CATSPGSSYEQYF

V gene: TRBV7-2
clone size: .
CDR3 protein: CATGFMGDGETQYF

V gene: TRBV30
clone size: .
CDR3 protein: CAWSGAGLSSYNEQFF

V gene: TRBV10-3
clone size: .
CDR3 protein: CAISEPPAGAEAFF

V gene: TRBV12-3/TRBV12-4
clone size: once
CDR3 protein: CASSPIVGQGFETQYF

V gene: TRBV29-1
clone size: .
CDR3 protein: CSVEEAAGYNEQFF

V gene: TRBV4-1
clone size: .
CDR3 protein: CASSQDRSYEQYF

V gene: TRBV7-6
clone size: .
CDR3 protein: CASSSPDLEKLFF

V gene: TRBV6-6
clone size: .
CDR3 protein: CASSYSAGNYGYTF

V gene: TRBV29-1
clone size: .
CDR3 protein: CSVEEASGSNEQFF

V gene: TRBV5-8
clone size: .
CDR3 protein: CASSLVPTGTAMNTEAFF

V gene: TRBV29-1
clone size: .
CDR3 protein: CSVDGTSLSDLNEQFF

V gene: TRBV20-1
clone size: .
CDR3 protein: CSRAGDHNQPQHF

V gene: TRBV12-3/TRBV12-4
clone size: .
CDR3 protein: CASSLGDISGNTIYF

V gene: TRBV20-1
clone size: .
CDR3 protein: CSASENGGLLEELFF

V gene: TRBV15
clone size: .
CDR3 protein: CATSRTLSTDFEQYF

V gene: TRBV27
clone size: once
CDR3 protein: CASTLGGNTGELFF

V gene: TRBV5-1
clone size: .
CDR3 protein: CASSLDGQGGETQYF

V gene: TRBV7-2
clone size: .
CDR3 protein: CASSLTGGIIQPQHF

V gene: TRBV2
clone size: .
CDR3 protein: CASTLLAGVIETQYF

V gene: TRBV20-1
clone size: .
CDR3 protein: CSANPVVERGDEQYF

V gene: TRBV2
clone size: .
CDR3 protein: CASTPLPGLADEQFF

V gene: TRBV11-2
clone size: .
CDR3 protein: CASSLWASGELFF

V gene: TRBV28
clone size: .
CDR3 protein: CASSRSLVGGDTQYF

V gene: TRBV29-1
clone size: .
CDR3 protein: CSVRGITGELFF

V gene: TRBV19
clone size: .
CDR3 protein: CASSMTQGNEQYF

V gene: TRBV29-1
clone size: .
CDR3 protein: CSVAGGHTSTDTQYF

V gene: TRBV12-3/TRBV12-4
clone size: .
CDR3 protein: CASSLVVEDTQYF

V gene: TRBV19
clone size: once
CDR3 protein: CASSMLAGPGELFF

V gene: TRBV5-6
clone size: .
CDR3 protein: CASSFGGDFLSTDTQYF

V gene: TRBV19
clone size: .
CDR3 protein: CASTPGGPGLTEAFF

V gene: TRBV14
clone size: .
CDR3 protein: CASSLLDTGNEQFF

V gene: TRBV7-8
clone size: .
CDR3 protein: CASSGRQAVVGNTIYF

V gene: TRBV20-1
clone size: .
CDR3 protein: CSAYNRDRLYEQYF

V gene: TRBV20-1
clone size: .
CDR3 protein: CSARQGLEQYF

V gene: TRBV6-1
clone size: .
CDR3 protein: CASSEGAGETDTQYF

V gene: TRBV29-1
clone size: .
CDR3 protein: CSVDRVAGGSSNEQFF

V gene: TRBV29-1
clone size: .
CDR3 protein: CSVSELGTSGNEQFF

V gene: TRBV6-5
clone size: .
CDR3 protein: CASRFLGWRSDTQYF